The clone carrying this T cell receptor (beta chain) was seen repeatedly, ten times or more. The data originate from a study of T-cell memory formation after mild COVID-19. The CDR3 is made up of 16 amino acids. With 6 bases clipped from V and 1 base from J, the junction kept 7 bases outside the gene matches. Using its own MiXCR run on the 5' RACE reads, TCRdb lists one record per CDR3 protein. The table includes about 130,000 distinct CDR3 sequences, approximately 15% detected once. The sequence was collected from an adult woman who had mild COVID-19 (a few samples of this study predate the infection). Cell type and time point are not known. The sequencing input was PBMCs or a T cell subset sorted from them (not recorded which). The chain uses TRBV12-3 or TRBV12-4 and TRBJ2-1; 9 positions match TRBD2. CDR3 sequence: CASRASGALSYNEQFF. The DNA for the CDR3 is TGTGCCAGCAGAGCTAGCGGGGCCTTATCCTACAATGAGCAGTTCTTC.